Described below is a single TCR beta chain sequence and its context. Its matching antigen is unknown. This entry comes from a study of cytomegalovirus exposure and HLA in healthy donors. With 60 Vbeta and 13 Jbeta primers, the PCR was carried out. The data were produced by immunoSEQ multiplex PCR, yet TCRdb's version contains in-frame clones alone and is incomplete. The data show some 150,000 clones, roughly 80% seen once. General study points: The authors considered a cluster of highly shared sequence variants likely to be a sequencing artifact. A later analysis revealed that TCR association rates differed between HLA loci, peaking at DRB1 and bottoming out at HLA-C.

Germline V CDR1 and CDR2: MDHEN, SYDVKM. The length of the CDR3 is 16 residues. V trimming: 6 bases; J trimming: 5 bases; junction bases outside the gene matches: 9. This sequence originates from a female donor in good health and CMV-seronegative. Material for sequencing was PBMCs. The rearrangement joins TRBV28 to TRBJ2-1; 11 bases map to TRBD2. The DNA for the CDR3 is TGTGCCAGCAGGCCATGGGTTAGCGGGAGGGACAATGAGCAGTTCTTC. Residues: CASRPWVSGRDNEQFF.